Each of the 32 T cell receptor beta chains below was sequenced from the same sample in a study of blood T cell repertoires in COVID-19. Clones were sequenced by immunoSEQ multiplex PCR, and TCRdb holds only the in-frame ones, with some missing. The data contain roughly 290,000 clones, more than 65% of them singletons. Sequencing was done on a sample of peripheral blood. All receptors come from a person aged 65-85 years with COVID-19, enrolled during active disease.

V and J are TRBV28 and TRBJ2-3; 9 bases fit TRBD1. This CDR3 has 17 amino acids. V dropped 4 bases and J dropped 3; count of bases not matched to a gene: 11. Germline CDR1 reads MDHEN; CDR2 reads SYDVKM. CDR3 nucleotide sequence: TGTGCCAGCAGTTATCAACAGGGGGCGGATGCAACAGATACGCAGTATTTT. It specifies CASSYQQGADATDTQYF.

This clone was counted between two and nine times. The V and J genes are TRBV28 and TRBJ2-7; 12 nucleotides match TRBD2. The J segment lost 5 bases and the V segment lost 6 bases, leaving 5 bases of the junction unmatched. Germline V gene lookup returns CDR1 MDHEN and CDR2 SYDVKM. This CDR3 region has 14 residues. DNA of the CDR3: TGTGCCAGCAGCAACCTAGCGGGGGGGGACGAGCAGTACTTC. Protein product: CASSNLAGGDEQYF.

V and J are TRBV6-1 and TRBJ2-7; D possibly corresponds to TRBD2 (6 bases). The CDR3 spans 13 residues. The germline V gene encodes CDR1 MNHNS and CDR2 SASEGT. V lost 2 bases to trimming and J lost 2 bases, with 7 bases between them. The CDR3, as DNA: TGTGCCAGCAGTGAACCGGGAGCCTACGAGCAGTACTTC. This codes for CASSEPGAYEQYF.

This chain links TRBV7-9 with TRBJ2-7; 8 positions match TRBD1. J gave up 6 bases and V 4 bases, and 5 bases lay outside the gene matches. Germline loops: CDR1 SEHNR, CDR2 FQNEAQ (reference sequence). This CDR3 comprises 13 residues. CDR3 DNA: TGTGCCAGCAGCTCGCGGACAGGGCCCGAGCAGTACTTC. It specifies CASSSRTGPEQYF. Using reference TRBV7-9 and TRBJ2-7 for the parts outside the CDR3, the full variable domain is DTGVSQNPRHKITKRGQNVTFRCDPISEHNRLYWYRQTLGQGPEFLTYFQNEAQLEKSRLLSDRFSAERPKGSFSTLEIQRTEQGDSAMYLCASSSRTGPEQYFGPGTRLTVT.

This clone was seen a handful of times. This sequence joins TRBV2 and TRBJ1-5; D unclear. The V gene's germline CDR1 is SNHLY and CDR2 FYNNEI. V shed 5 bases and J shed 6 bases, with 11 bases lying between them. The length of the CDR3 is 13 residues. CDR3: CASSKEGGQPQHF. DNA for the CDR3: TGTGCCAGCAGTAAAGAAGGCGGTCAGCCCCAGCATTTT.

The CDR3 coding sequence is TGTGCCACCAGCAGTACGGGTGGAAACACCATATATTTT. Its translation is CATSSTGGNTIYF. The chain has TRBV15 and TRBJ1-3, with D hard to call. The CDR3 consists of 13 residues. In germline, CDR1 is LNHNV, CDR2 YYDKDF (reference sequence). With 3 bases removed from V and 3 bases from J, the gap between germline ends came to 6 bases.

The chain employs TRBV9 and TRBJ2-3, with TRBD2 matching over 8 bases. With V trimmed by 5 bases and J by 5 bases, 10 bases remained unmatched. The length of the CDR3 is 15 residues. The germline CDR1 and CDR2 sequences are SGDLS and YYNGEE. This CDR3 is CASRASAGGVDTQYF. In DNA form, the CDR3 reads TGTGCCAGCAGAGCTTCCGCGGGGGGTGTAGATACGCAGTATTTT. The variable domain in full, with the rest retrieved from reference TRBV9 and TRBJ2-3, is DSGVTQTPKHLITATGQRVTLRCSPRSGDLSVYWYQQSLDQGLQFLIQYYNGEERAKGNILERFSAQQFPDLHSELNLSSLELGDSALYFCASRASAGGVDTQYFGPGTRLTVL.

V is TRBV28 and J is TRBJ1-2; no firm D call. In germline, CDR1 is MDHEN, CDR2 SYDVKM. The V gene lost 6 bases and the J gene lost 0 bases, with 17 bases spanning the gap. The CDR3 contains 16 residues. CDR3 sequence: CASSSSGRVPNYGYTF. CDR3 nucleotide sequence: TGTGCCAGCAGCAGTAGCGGGCGGGTCCCTAACTATGGCTACACCTTC.

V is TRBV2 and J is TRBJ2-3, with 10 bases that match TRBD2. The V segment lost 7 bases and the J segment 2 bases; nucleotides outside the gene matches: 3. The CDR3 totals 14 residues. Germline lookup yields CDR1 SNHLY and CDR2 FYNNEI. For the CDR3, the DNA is TGTGCCAGCATTCTAGCGGGGGCCACAGATACGCAGTATTTT. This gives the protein CASILAGATDTQYF.

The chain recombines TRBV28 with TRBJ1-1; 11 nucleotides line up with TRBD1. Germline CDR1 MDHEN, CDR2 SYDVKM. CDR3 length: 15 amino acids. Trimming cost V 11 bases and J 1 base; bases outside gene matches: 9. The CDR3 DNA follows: TGTGCCGCCACCGGGACAGGGGGACAGAACACTGAAGCTTTCTTT. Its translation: CAATGTGGQNTEAFF.

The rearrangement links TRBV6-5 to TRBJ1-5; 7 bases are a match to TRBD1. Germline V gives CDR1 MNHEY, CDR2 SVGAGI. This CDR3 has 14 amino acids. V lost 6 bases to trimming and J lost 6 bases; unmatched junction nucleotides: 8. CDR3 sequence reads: CASSGGQVVQPQHF. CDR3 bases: TGTGCCAGCAGCGGTGGACAGGTGGTTCAGCCCCAGCATTTT.

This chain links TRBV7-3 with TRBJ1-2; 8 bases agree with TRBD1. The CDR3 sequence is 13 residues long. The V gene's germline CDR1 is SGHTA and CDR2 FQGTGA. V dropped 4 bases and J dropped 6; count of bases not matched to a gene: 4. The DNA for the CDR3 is TGTGCCAGCAGCTCTCCAGGGGGCGATGGCTACACCTTC. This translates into CASSSPGGDGYTF. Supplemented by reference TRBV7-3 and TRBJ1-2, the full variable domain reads GAGVSQTPSNKVTEKGKYVELRCDPISGHTALYWYRQSLGQGPEFLIYFQGTGAADDSGLPNDRFFAVRPEGSVSTLKIQRTERGDSAVYLCASSSPGGDGYTFGSGTRLTVV.

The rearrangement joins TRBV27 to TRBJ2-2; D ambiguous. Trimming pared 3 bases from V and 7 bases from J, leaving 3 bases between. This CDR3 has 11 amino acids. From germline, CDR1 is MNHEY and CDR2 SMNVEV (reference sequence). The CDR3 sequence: CASSFHGELFF. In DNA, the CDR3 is TGTGCCAGCAGTTTCCACGGGGAGCTGTTTTTT.

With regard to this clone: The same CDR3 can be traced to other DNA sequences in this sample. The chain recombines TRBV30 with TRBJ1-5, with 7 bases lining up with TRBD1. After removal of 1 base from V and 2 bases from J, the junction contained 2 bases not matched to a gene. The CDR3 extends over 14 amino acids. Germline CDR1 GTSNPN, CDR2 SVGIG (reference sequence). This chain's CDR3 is CAWSGDRGNQPQHF. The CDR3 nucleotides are TGTGCCTGGAGTGGCGACAGGGGCAATCAGCCCCAGCATTTT.

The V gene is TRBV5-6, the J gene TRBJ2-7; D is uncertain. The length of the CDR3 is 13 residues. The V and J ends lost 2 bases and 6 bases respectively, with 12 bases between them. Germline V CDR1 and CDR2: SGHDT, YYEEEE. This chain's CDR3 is CASSFGQVREQYF. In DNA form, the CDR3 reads TGTGCCAGCAGCTTTGGGCAGGTTCGCGAGCAGTACTTC.

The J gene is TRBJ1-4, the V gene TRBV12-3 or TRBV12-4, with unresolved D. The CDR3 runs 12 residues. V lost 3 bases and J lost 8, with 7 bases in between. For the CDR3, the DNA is TGTGCCAGCAGTTTTAGGAGGGAAAAACTGTTTTTT. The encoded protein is CASSFRREKLFF.

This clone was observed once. The CDR3 sequence is CASSLDAWSGYTF. The DNA for the CDR3 is TGTGCCAGCAGCTTAGACGCTTGGAGTGGCTACACCTTC. The chain is built from TRBV7-2 and TRBJ1-2; no clear D. The CDR3 sequence is 13 residues long. Germline V lookup: CDR1 SGHTA, CDR2 FQGNSA. V lost 1 base to trimming and J lost 7 bases, with 10 bases between them. Variable domain in full (rest from reference TRBV7-2 and TRBJ1-2): GAGVSQSPSNKVTEKGKDVELRCDPISGHTALYWYRQSLGQGLEFLIYFQGNSAPDKSGLPSDRFSAERTGGSVSTLTIQRTQQEDSAVYLCASSLDAWSGYTFGSGTRLTVV.

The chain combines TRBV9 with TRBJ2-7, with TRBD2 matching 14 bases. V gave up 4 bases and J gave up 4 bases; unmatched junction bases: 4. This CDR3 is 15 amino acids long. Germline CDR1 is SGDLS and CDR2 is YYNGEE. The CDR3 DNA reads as TGTGCCAGCAGCTCCGGGACTAGCGGGGGATACGAGCAGTACTTC. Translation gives CASSSGTSGGYEQYF. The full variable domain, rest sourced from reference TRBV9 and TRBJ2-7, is DSGVTQTPKHLITATGQRVTLRCSPRSGDLSVYWYQQSLDQGLQFLIQYYNGEERAKGNILERFSAQQFPDLHSELNLSSLELGDSALYFCASSSGTSGGYEQYFGPGTRLTVT.

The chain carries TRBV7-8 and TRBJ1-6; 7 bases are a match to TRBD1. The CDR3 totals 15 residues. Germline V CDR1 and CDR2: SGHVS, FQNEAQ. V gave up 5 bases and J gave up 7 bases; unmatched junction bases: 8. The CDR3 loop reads CASSAGTAKNSPLHF. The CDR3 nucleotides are TGTGCCAGCAGCGCCGGGACAGCCAAGAATTCACCCCTCCACTTT.

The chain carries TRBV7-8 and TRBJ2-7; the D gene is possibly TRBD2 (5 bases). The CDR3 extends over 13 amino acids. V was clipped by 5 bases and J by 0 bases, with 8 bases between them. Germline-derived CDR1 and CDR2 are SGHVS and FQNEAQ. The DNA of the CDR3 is TGTGCCAGCAGCAAGACTATCTCCTACGAGCAGTACTTC. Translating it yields CASSKTISYEQYF. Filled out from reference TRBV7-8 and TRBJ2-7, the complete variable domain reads GAGVSQSPRYKVAKRGQDVALRCDPISGHVSLFWYQQALGQGPEFLTYFQNEAQLDKSGLPSDRFFAERPEGSVSTLKIQRTQQEDSAVYLCASSKTISYEQYFGPGTRLTVT.

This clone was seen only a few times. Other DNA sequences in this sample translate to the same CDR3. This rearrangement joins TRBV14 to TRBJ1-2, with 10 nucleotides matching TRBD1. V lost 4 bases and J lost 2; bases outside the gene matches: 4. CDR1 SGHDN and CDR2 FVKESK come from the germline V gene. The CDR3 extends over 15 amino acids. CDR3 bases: TGTGCCAGCAGCCTATCGGGACAGGGGAACTATGGCTACACCTTC. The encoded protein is CASSLSGQGNYGYTF. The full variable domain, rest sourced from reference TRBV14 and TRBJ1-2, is EAGVTQFPSHSVIEKGQTVTLRCDPISGHDNLYWYRRVMGKEIKFLLHFVKESKQDESGMPNNRFLAERTGGTYSTLKVQPAELEDSGVYFCASSLSGQGNYGYTFGSGTRLTVV.

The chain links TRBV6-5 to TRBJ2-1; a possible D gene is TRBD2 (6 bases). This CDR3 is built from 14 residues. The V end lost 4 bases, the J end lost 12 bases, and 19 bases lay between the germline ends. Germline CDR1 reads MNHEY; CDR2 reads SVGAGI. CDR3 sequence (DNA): TGTGCCAGCAGTTCTGGAGGGCAGGCCGGCGTGCAGTTCTTC. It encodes CASSSGGQAGVQFF.

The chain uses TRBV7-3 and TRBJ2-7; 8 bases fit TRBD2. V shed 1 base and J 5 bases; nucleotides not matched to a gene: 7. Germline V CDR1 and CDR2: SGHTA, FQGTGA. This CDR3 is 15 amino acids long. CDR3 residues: CASSLIGGARNEQYF. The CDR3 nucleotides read TGTGCCAGCAGCTTAATCGGGGGGGCCCGGAACGAGCAGTACTTC.

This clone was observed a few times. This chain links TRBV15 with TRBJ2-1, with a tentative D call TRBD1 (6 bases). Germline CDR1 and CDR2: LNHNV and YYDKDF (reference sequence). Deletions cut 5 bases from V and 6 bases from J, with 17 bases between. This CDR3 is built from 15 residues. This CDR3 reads CATSQGRGSVNEQFF. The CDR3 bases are TGTGCCACCAGCCAAGGAAGGGGGTCGGTCAATGAGCAGTTCTTC.

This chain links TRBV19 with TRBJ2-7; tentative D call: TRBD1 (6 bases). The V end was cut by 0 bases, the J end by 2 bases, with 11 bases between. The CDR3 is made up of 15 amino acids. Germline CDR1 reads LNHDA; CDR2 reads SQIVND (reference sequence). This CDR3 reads CASSIDHRDAYEQYF. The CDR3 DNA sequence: TGTGCCAGTAGTATAGACCACAGGGATGCCTACGAGCAGTACTTC.

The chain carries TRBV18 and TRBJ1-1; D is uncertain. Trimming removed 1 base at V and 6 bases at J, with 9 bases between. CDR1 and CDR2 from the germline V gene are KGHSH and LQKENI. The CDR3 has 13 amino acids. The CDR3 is CASSPRGEAEAFF. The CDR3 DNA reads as TGTGCCAGCTCACCACGCGGGGAAGCTGAAGCTTTCTTT.

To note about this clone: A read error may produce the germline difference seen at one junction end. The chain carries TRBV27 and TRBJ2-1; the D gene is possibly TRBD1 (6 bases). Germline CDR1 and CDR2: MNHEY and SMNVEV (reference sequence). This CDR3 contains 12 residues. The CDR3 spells CASSTPQGWWVF. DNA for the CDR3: TGTGCCAGCAGTACCCCACAGGGTTGGTGGGTCTTC.

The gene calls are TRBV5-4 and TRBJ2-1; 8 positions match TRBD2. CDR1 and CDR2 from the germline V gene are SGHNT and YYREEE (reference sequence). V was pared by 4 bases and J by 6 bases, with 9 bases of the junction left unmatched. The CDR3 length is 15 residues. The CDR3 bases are TGTGCCAGCAGCCGGGTGGCGGGGGGAGTCAATGAGCAGTTCTTC. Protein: CASSRVAGGVNEQFF.

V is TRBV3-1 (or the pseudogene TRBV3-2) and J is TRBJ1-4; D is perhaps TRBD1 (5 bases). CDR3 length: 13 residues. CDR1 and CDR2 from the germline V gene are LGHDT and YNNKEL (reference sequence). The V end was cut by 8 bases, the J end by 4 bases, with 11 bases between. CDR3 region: CASGGESNEKLFF. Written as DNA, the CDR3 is TGTGCCAGCGGAGGGGAAAGTAATGAAAAACTGTTTTTT.

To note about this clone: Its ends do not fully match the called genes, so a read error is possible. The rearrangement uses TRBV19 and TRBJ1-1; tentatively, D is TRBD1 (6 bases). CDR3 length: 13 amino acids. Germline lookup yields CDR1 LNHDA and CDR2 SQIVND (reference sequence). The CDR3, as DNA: TGTGCCAGTTGCCAACAGGGAGGGACTGACGCTTTCTTT. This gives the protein CASCQQGGTDAFF.

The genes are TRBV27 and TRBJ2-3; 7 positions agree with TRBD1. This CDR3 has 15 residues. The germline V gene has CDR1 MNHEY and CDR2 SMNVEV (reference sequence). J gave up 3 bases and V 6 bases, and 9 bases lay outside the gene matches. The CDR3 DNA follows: TGTGCCAGCAGAAACAGGGGATGGGTTACAGATACGCAGTATTTT. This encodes CASRNRGWVTDTQYF.

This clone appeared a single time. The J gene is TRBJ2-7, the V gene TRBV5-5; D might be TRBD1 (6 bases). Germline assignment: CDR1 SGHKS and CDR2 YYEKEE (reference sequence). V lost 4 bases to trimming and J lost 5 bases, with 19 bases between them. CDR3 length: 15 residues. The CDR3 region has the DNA TGTGCCAGCAGCCACAGGGTCCCCAATCCCAACGAGCAGTACTTC. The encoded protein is CASSHRVPNPNEQYF.